These T cell receptor beta chains were read from a single sample in a study of beta chain features in type 1 diabetes. The assay was immunoSEQ multiplex PCR, and TCRdb's table has in-frame clones only and misses some. The table includes roughly 260,000 clones, about 11% detected once. Sequencing input: naive CD4+ T cells from blood. The source is a man under 40 with type 1 diabetes. Both conserved end residues are part of each CDR3. D genes are given only for firm matches. Clone sizes are given selectively: once, few, many, or a class where the clone is expanded.

>TRBJ2-2|few|.|TRBV5-1
CASSLARGTGELFF
TGCGCCAGCAGCTTGGCCAGGGGAACCGGGGAGCTGTTTTTT
>TRBJ2-3|few|TRBD2|TRBV7-2
CASSFSGGRTDTQYF
TGTGCCAGCAGCTTTAGCGGGGGCAGGACAGATACGCAGTATTTT
>TRBJ2-1|few|TRBD2|TRBV4-2
CASSQDQWRGGHNEQFF
TGTGCCAGCAGCCAAGATCAATGGCGGGGGGGCCACAATGAGCAGTTCTTC
>TRBJ1-3|.|.|TRBV4-2
CASSQSIGGSRGTGNTIYF
TGTGCCAGCAGCCAAAGTATCGGCGGTTCGCGGGGGACTGGAAACACCATATATTTT
>TRBJ1-2|.|.|TRBV18
CASSAQDYGYTF
TGTGCCAGCTCTGCACAGGACTATGGCTACACCTTC
>TRBJ1-2|few|.|TRBV5-4
CASSGQGNYGYTF
TGTGCCAGCAGCGGGCAGGGTAACTATGGCTACACCTTC
>TRBJ2-3|few|TRBD2|TRBV6-6
CASSRGGPTDTQYF
TGTGCCAGCAGTCGGGGGGGTCCCACCGATACGCAGTATTTT
>TRBJ2-7|.|TRBD2|TRBV9
CASSVSGTSGGVPYEQYF
TGTGCCAGCAGCGTCTCTGGGACTAGCGGGGGGGTGCCCTACGAGCAGTACTTC
>TRBJ1-2|few|.|TRBV29-1
CSVAGGVNYGYTF
TGCAGCGTCGCCGGAGGGGTTAACTATGGCTACACCTTC
>TRBJ2-5|.|.|TRBV18
CASSPGPQETQYF
TGTGCCAGCTCACCGGGGCCTCAAGAGACCCAGTACTTC
>TRBJ1-6|.|.|TRBV5-4
CASSLEGAAYSPLHF
TGTGCCAGCAGCTTGGAAGGGGCGGCATATTCACCCCTCCACTTT
>TRBJ1-1|.|.|TRBV7-2
CASSGRGPEAFF
TGTGCCAGCAGCGGGCGGGGCCCTGAAGCTTTCTTT
>TRBJ2-4|.|.|TRBV7-2
CASSFASEAKNIQYF
TGTGCCAGCAGCTTTGCTTCAGAAGCCAAAAACATTCAGTACTTC
>TRBJ2-7|.|.|TRBV7-8
CASSLMGATIPSYEQYF
TGTGCCAGCAGCTTAATGGGGGCTACTATACCCTCCTACGAGCAGTACTTC
>TRBJ1-1|few|.|TRBV2
CASSVTEGETEAFF
TGTGCCAGCAGTGTTACCGAAGGAGAGACTGAAGCTTTCTTT
>TRBJ2-3|few|.|TRBV2
CASSTIRADTQYF
TGTGCCAGCAGTACTATACGCGCAGATACGCAGTATTTT
>TRBJ2-4|few|TRBD1|TRBV6-6
CASSSPGQGAGNIQYF
TGTGCCAGCAGTTCCCCGGGACAGGGGGCCGGAAACATTCAGTACTTC
>TRBJ2-5|few|.|TRBV6-1
CASRPHSQETQYF
TGTGCCAGCAGGCCTCACAGTCAAGAGACCCAGTACTTC
>TRBJ2-7|few|TRBD1|TRBV28
CASSPGQNPYEQYF
TGTGCCAGCAGTCCGGGACAGAACCCCTACGAGCAGTACTTC
>TRBJ1-2|.|.|TRBV5-6
CASSVTANYGYTF
TGTGCCAGCAGCGTTACAGCTAACTATGGCTACACCTTC
>TRBJ1-1|.|TRBD1|TRBV9
CASSPGQHTEAFF
TGTGCCAGCAGCCCGGGACAGCACACTGAAGCTTTCTTT
>TRBJ1-4|.|TRBD1|TRBV5-1
CASSSSWDRPTEKLFF
TGCGCCAGCAGTTCGAGCTGGGACAGACCGACTGAAAAACTGTTTTTT
>TRBJ1-2|few|.|TRBV27
CASSLTEGYGYTF
TGTGCCAGCAGTCTTACCGAGGGATATGGCTACACCTTC
>TRBJ1-1|few|.|TRBV7-9
CASSSPSMNTEAFF
TGTGCCAGCAGCTCCCCATCAATGAACACTGAAGCTTTCTTT
>TRBJ2-4|few|.|TRBV4-1
CASSARQDQIKNIQYF
TGCGCCAGCAGCGCCAGACAGGACCAAATCAAAAACATTCAGTACTTC
>TRBJ2-1|few|.|TRBV11-2
CASRRGTGYNEQFF
TGTGCCAGCAGACGGGGGACGGGATACAATGAGCAGTTCTTC
>TRBJ1-2|once|TRBD1|TRBV7-8
CASSQTGAGVYGYTF
TGTGCCAGCAGCCAGACAGGGGCGGGGGTGTATGGCTACACCTTC
>TRBJ2-1|.|.|TRBV6-1
CASSEHPGGPYNEQFF
TGTGCCAGCAGTGAACATCCCGGGGGGCCTTACAATGAGCAGTTCTTC
>TRBJ1-1|few|.|TRBV14
CASSQDDRQEGNTEAFF
TGTGCCAGCAGCCAAGACGACCGACAGGAAGGGAACACTGAAGCTTTCTTT
>TRBJ2-5|.|TRBD1|TRBV18
CASSLGQGGQETQYF
TGTGCCAGCTCGCTGGGACAGGGCGGGCAAGAGACCCAGTACTTC
>TRBJ1-5|.|.|TRBV7-9
CASSPRTAGQPQHF
TGTGCCAGCAGCCCCCGGACAGCTGGGCAGCCCCAGCATTTT
>TRBJ2-7|.|.|TRBV20-1
CSARPVYEQYF
TGCAGTGCTAGACCAGTATACGAGCAGTACTTC
>TRBJ1-1|few|.|TRBV4-2
CASSQDHGAGTEAFF
TGTGCCAGCAGCCAAGATCATGGGGCCGGCACTGAAGCTTTCTTT
>TRBJ2-7|.|.|TRBV5-1
CASSFLPTGGVSSYEQYF
TGCGCCAGCAGCTTTCTCCCGACCGGCGGGGTGAGCTCCTACGAGCAGTACTTC
>TRBJ2-2|few|TRBD1|TRBV7-2
CASSPRRNRGLFTGELFF
TGTGCCAGCAGCCCTCGAAGGAACAGGGGGCTATTCACCGGGGAGCTGTTTTTT